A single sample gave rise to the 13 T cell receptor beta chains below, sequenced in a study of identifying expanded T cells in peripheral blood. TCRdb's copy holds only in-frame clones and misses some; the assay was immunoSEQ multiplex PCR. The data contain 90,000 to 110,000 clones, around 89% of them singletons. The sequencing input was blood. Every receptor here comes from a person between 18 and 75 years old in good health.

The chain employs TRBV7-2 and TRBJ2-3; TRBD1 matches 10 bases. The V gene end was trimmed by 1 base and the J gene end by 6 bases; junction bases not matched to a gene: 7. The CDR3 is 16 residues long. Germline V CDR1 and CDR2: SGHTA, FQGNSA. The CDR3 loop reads CASSLGGTGEWDTQYF. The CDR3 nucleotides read TGTGCCAGCAGCTTAGGTGGGACAGGGGAGTGGGATACGCAGTATTTT. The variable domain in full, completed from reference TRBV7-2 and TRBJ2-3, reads GAGVSQSPSNKVTEKGKDVELRCDPISGHTALYWYRQSLGQGLEFLIYFQGNSAPDKSGLPSDRFSAERTGGSVSTLTIQRTQQEDSAVYLCASSLGGTGEWDTQYFGPGTRLTVL.

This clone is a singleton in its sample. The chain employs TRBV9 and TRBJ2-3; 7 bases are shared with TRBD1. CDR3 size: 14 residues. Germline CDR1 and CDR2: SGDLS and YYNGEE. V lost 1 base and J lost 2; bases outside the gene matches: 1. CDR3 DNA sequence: TGTGCCAGCAGCGTAAAGGGGGCCACAGATACGCAGTATTTT. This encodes CASSVKGATDTQYF.

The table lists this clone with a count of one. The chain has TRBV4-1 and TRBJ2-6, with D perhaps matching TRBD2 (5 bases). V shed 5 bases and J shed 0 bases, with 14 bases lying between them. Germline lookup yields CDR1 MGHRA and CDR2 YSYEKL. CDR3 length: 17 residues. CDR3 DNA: TGCGCCAGCAGCGATCCCGGCGGGCGCTCTGGGGCCAACGTCCTGACTTTC. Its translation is CASSDPGGRSGANVLTF.

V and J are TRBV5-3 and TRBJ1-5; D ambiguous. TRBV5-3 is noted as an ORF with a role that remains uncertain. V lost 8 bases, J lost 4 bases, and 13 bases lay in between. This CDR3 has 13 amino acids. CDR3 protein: CASSHRVNQPQHF. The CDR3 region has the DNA TGTGCCAGCAGCCACAGAGTAAATCAGCCCCAGCATTTT.

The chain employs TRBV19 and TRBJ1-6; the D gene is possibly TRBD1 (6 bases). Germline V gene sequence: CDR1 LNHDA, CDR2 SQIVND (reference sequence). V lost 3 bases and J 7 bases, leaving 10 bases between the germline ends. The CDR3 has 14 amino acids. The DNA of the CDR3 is TGTGCCAGTAGTATTACAGGGCGGAATTCACCCCTCCACTTT. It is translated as CASSITGRNSPLHF.

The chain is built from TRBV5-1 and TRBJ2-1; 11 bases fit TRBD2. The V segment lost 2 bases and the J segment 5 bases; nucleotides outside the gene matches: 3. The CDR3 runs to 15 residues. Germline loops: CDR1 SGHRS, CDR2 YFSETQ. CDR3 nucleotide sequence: TGCGCCAGCAGCTTTTCGGGACTAGCGGACAATGAGCAGTTCTTC. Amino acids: CASSFSGLADNEQFF.

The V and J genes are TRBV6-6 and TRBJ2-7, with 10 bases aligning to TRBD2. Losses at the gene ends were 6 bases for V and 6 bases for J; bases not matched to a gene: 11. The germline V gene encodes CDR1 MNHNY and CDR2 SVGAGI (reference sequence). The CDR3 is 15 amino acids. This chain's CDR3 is CASRRQSGGALEQYF. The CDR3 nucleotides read TGTGCCAGCAGGCGGCAAAGCGGGGGGGCACTCGAGCAGTACTTC.

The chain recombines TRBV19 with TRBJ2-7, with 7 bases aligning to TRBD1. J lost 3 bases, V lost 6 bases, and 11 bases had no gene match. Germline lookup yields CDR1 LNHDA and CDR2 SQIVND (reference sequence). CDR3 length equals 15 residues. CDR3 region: CASSRQGDRDYEQYF. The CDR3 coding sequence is TGTGCCAGTAGCCGCCAAGGAGACAGGGACTACGAGCAGTACTTC.

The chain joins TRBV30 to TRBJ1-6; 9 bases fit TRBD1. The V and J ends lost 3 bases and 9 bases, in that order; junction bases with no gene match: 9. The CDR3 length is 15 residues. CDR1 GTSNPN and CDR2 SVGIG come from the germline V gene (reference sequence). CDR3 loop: CAWSRSGQGFSPLHF. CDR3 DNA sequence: TGTGCCTGGAGCCGGTCGGGACAGGGTTTTTCACCCCTCCACTTT.

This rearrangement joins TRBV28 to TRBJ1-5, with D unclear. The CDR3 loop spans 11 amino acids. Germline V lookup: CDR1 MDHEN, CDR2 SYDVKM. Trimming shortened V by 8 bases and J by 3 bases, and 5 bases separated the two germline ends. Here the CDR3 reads CASGNNQPQHF. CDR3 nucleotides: TGTGCCAGCGGGAACAATCAGCCCCAGCATTTT.

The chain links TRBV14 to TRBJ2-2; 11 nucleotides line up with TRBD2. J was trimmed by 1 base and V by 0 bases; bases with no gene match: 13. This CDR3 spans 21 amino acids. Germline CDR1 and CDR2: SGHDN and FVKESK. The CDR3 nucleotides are TGTGCCAGCAGCCAAGAAGGGGGAGATAGCGGGAGGGGTAGGAACACCGGGGAGCTGTTTTTT. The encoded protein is CASSQEGGDSGRGRNTGELFF.

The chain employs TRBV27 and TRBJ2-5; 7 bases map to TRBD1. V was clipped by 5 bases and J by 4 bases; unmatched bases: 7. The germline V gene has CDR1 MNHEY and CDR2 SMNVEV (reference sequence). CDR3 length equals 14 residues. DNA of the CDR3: TGTGCCAGCAGTCTCAACCCAGGGGGAGAGACCCAGTACTTC. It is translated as CASSLNPGGETQYF.

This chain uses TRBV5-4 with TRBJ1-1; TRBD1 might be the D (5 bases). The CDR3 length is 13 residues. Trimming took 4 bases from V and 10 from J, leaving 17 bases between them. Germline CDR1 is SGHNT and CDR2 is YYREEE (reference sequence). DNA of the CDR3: TGTGCCAGCAGCAGCGATCCGTGGAGGGGAGCTTTCTTT. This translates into CASSSDPWRGAFF.